A selection of T cell receptor beta chains follows, all from one sample in a study of cytomegalovirus exposure and HLA in healthy donors. Assay: immunoSEQ multiplex PCR; the TCRdb copy retains only in-frame clones and omits some. The sample consists of tens of thousands of clones, roughly nine tenths of them appearing once. Sequences were obtained from PBMCs. These receptors were obtained from a woman younger than 45 in good health and CMV-seropositive. The CDR3 runs from the conserved cysteine through the conserved F or W. D genes are given only for firm matches. Not all rows give a size; the values are once, few, many and, for expanded clones, a class.

v_gene	j_gene	d_gene	abundance	CDR3nt	CDR3aa
TRBV4-1	TRBJ2-5	NA	once	TGCGCCAGCAGCCAAGTGAACAGGGGGCGGGGGGAGCAGTACTTC	CASSQVNRGRGEQYF
TRBV5-1	TRBJ2-3	NA	NA	TGCGCCAGCAGCTTGGTCGGGATCACAGATACGCAGTATTTT	CASSLVGITDTQYF
TRBV28	TRBJ1-2	NA	NA	TGTGCCAGCAGTTTAGACGGGTATGGCTACACCTTC	CASSLDGYGYTF
TRBV5-1	TRBJ2-1	TRBD2	NA	TGCGCCAGCAGCTTACGAGTGGGGACTAGTGTGATGCATGAGCAGTTCTTC	CASSLRVGTSVMHEQFF
TRBV7-2	TRBJ1-3	NA	NA	TGTGCCAGCAGCTTAGAGAGCCCTGGAAACACCATATATTTT	CASSLESPGNTIYF
TRBV21-1	TRBJ2-7	NA	NA	TGTGCCAGCAGCATTGACCGGGACAGGCGTCCGAGGGACGAGCAGTACTTC	CASSIDRDRRPRDEQYF
TRBV27	TRBJ2-3	NA	NA	TGTGCCAGCAGCTGGGGCTCCACAGATACGCAGTATTTT	CASSWGSTDTQYF
TRBV29-1	TRBJ2-7	TRBD2	NA	TGCAGCGTTGAAGCGGGACTAGCGGCCTCCTACGAGCAGTACTTC	CSVEAGLAASYEQYF
TRBV4-1	TRBJ2-3	TRBD2	NA	TGCGCCAGCAGCCAGAACCTAGCGGGATTATTTCTTGGCACAGATACGCAGTATTTT	CASSQNLAGLFLGTDTQYF
TRBV7-2	TRBJ2-7	NA	NA	TGTGCCAGCAGCTTATCAGGCTCCTACGAGCAGTACTTC	CASSLSGSYEQYF